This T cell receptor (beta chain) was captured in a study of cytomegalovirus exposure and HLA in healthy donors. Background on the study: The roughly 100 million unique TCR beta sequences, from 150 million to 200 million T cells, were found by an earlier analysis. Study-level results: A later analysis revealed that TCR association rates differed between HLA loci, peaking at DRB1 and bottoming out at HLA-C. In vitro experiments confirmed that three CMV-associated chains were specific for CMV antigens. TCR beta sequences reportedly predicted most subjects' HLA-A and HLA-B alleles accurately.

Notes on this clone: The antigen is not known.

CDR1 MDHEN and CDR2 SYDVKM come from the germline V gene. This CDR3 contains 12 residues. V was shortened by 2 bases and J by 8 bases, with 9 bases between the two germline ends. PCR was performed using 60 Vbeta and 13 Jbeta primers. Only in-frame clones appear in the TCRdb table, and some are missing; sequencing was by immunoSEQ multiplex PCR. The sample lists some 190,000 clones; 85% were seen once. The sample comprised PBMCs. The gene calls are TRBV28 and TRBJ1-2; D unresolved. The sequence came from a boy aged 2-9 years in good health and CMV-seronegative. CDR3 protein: CASSLEYEGYTF. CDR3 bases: TGTGCCAGCAGTTTAGAGTACGAAGGCTACACCTTC.